This T cell receptor (beta chain) was retrieved from a study of OX40 agonist ivuxolimab in advanced cancers. Germline CDR1 LNHDA, CDR2 SQIVND (reference sequence). The CDR3 is made up of 14 amino acids. The V end was cut by 9 bases, the J end by 1 base, with 15 bases between. Sequencing used immunoSEQ multiplex PCR; TCRdb keeps in-frame clones, though not all of them. Found here are roughly 100,000 clones, 70% to 90% of them singletons; the top ten hold around 0.85%. The chain links TRBV19 to TRBJ1-1; no firm D call. The clonotype comes from an adult with an advanced solid tumor such as melanoma, head and neck, liver or kidney cancer. The source was CD4+ or CD8+ T cells sorted from blood, collected in a trial of the OX40 agonist ivuxolimab. The CDR3 DNA sequence: TGTGCCAGCCAGGAGCGGGAACCGAACACTGAAGCTTTCTTT. Its protein product is CASQEREPNTEAFF.